This T cell receptor (beta chain) was retrieved from a study of T-cell reconstitution after alpha-beta-depleted transplantation in children. Whole-study findings and limits: Alpha-beta T cells about two months after transplant reportedly derived from several hundred expanded graft clones. Some patients owed their high day-60 TCRbeta diversity to surviving recipient T cells and thymic progenitors. Diversity and T-cell counts at one year after transplant derived mostly from new T cells.

The CDR3 totals 14 residues. The V end lost 3 bases, the J end lost 5 bases, and 15 bases lay between the germline ends. Germline V lookup: CDR1 SGHRS, CDR2 YFSETQ. The authors prepared the TCRbeta library with unique molecular identifiers. TCRdb ran MiXCR on the PCR reads and lists one entry per CDR3 protein. The sample lists approximately 500,000 distinct CDR3 sequences; roughly a tenth were seen once. This clonotype was detected many times. The antigen is undetermined. This material consisted of PBMCs, taken before TCRalphabeta/CD19-depleted stem cell transplant. This chain links TRBV5-1 with TRBJ2-7; the D gene is possibly TRBD2 (6 bases). The source is a child between 2 and 9 years old with inherited bone marrow failure, due to receive a stem cell transplant. CDR3 amino acids: CASSSLPGVDEQYF. CDR3 in DNA: TGCGCCAGCAGCTCCCTACCGGGGGTTGACGAGCAGTACTTC.